Listed below are T cell receptor beta chains from one sample, sequenced in a study of molecular identifiers for immune sequencing clone quantification. One entry per CDR3 protein, called by TCRdb with MiXCR from the PCR reads. The repertoire has roughly 630,000 distinct CDR3 sequences, about 25% of them found once; the top ten carry approximately 0.75%. The source material was naive CD8+ T cells from blood, with Jurkat cell RNA spiked in. These receptors all come from a human donor in good health. Some libraries in this study had Jurkat cell RNA spiked in. Both conserved end residues are part of each CDR3. Rows may omit the clone size; those that give it use once, few, many or a size class.

clone size | V gene | CDR3 protein
few | TRBV12-3/TRBV12-4 | CASSPNMNRQYF
. | TRBV27 | CASSLIPHERRGETQYF
. | TRBV3-1 | CASSDGQGLFYGHTF
many | TRBV7-9 | CASSSSSRTTEAFF
many | TRBV11-2 | CASSQPGYEQYF
many | TRBV5-4 | CASSDLQETQYF
many | TRBV12-3/TRBV12-4 | CASSFARGPTDTQYF
. | TRBV11-2 | CASSPVMAYEQYF
many | TRBV10-3 | CAISELGDTQYF
. | TRBV5-1 | CASSLEPAHYNEQFF
. | TRBV2 | CASSAPGGRGNSYEQYF
. | TRBV16 | CASSQNVRQGARGTEAFF
. | TRBV15 | CATGGGINQPQHF
. | TRBV7-2 | CASSLYFGQPQETQYF
many | TRBV23-1 | CASSQSSSSGANVLTF
. | TRBV5-3 | CASSFRGGKGAFF
many | TRBV29-1 | CSVEDPAWGTDTQYF
few | TRBV7-9 | CASSGEGQMNTEAFF